This is a list of T cell receptor beta chains from one sample in a study of Ad26.COV2.S vaccination and SARS-CoV-2 variants. Only in-frame clones appear in the TCRdb table, and some are missing; sequencing was by immunoSEQ multiplex PCR. The sample gives around 450,000 clones, 89% of which show up once; approximately 2.5% is in the top ten. The sample consisted of peripheral blood, taken in a trial of Ad26.COV2.S vaccine versus placebo. These receptor sequences come from a person aged 18-65 years who received the Ad26.COV2.S COVID-19 vaccine or a placebo. Each CDR3 is given with its conserved first and last residue. D genes are given only for firm matches. Size values are once, few and many counts, or a class for expanded clones, and some rows have none.

V gene	J gene	D gene	clone size	CDR3 DNA	CDR3 protein
TRBV5-8	TRBJ2-3	TRBD1	-	TGTGCCAGCAGCTTGGGCCCGGGACAGGGGCCAGATACGCAGTATTTT	CASSLGPGQGPDTQYF
TRBV2	TRBJ1-2	TRBD1	-	TGTGCCAGCAGCCAGACAGGGTTGGATGGCTACACCTTC	CASSQTGLDGYTF
TRBV29-1	TRBJ2-2	-	-	TGCAGCGTTGGGGACCCTAACACCGGGGAGCTGTTTTTT	CSVGDPNTGELFF
TRBV28	TRBJ2-5	-	-	TGTGCCAGCAGTTTGATCCGGGAACGGGAGACCCAGTACTTC	CASSLIRERETQYF
TRBV6-5	TRBJ2-7	-	-	TGTGCCAGCAGTTTACGCAGGGTGAGGGACTACGAGCAGTACTTC	CASSLRRVRDYEQYF
TRBV4-1	TRBJ2-2	TRBD2	-	TGCGCCAGCAGCCAAGTGGCAGGGCAGAGCGGGATAATGAACACCGGGGAGCTGTTTTTT	CASSQVAGQSGIMNTGELFF
TRBV3-1/TRBV3-2	TRBJ2-4	-	-	TGTGCCAGCAGCCAATTTGGGATGGGCAAAAACATTCAGTACTTC	CASSQFGMGKNIQYF
TRBV13	TRBJ2-7	-	-	TGTGCCAGCAGCTTATATTACGAGCAGTACTTC	CASSLYYEQYF
TRBV6-5	TRBJ2-5	TRBD2	-	TGTGCCAGCAGCCCGGGACTAGTGAGGGCCCAGTACTTC	CASSPGLVRAQYF
TRBV28	TRBJ2-7	TRBD1	once	TGTGCCAGCAGTTCTCGGACAGGGGGCGGGTACGAGCAGTACTTC	CASSSRTGGGYEQYF
TRBV27	TRBJ2-7	TRBD1	-	TGTGCCAGCAGTTCCCGGGACAGGGGACCCTACGAGCAGTACTTC	CASSSRDRGPYEQYF
TRBV12-5	TRBJ1-1	-	-	TGTGCTAGTGGTCGGACAGCTGAAGCTTTCTTT	CASGRTAEAFF
TRBV5-1	TRBJ1-1	-	-	TGCGCCAGCAGCCTGGGGGGCAGGGAAGCTTTCTTT	CASSLGGREAFF
TRBV2	TRBJ2-7	-	few	TGTGCCAGCAGTGTGAATGGGGGAGATGGGCAGTACTTC	CASSVNGGDGQYF
TRBV10-3	TRBJ2-7	TRBD1	-	TGTGCCATCATGGAGGGGACAGGCTACGAGCAGTACTTC	CAIMEGTGYEQYF
TRBV2	TRBJ1-2	-	-	TGTGCCAGCAGTGAATCTAGGGTAAGACAGCGTGGCTACACCTTC	CASSESRVRQRGYTF
TRBV5-6	TRBJ1-2	-	once	TGTGCCAGCAGCTTGGACGGGTATATGGGGGGCTACACCTTC	CASSLDGYMGGYTF
TRBV6-5	TRBJ1-5	-	-	TGTGCCAGCAGCCGGGGGATGAGTCAGCCCCAGCATTTT	CASSRGMSQPQHF
TRBV5-1	TRBJ2-5	-	-	TGCGCCAGCAGCGACGGTGGAACATTAGGGACCCAGTACTTC	CASSDGGTLGTQYF
TRBV24-1	TRBJ2-5	TRBD1	-	TGTGCCACCAGTGATCACCGGGACAGAGCCCAAGAGACCCAGTACTTC	CATSDHRDRAQETQYF
TRBV27	TRBJ2-7	TRBD1	once	TGTGCCAGCTCCTTCATTACCCAGACAGGGAGCTCCTACGAGCAGTACTTC	CASSFITQTGSSYEQYF
TRBV4-3	TRBJ1-1	TRBD1	-	TGCGCCAGCAGCCAAGATAAAGGACAGGGTATCACTGAAGCTTTCTTT	CASSQDKGQGITEAFF
TRBV7-3	TRBJ2-2	-	-	TGTGCCAGCAGCCCGACAGGATCCGGGGAGCTGTTTTTT	CASSPTGSGELFF
TRBV27	TRBJ1-5	-	-	TGTGCCAGCAGTTTACACGGTGGATATCAGCCCCAGCATTTT	CASSLHGGYQPQHF